The 9 T cell receptor beta chains below come from one sample, sequenced in a study of CD8 T cells in Susac syndrome. Reverse transcription of roughly 0.45 to 1 ug RNA was performed with random hexamers. TCRdb itself ran the immunoSEQ multiplex PCR reads through MiXCR, one entry per CDR3 protein. The table includes about 150,000 distinct CDR3 sequences, roughly 96% detected once. The sample taken for sequencing was CD8+ T cells from PBMCs. The receptor set was obtained from a human donor with multiple sclerosis.

The chain employs TRBV3-1 and TRBJ1-1; TRBD1 matches 8 bases. Germline V gene lookup returns CDR1 LGHDT and CDR2 YNNKEL (reference sequence). After removal of 1 base from V and 10 bases from J, the junction contained 8 bases not matched to a gene. The CDR3 spans 14 residues. In nucleotides, the CDR3 is TGTGCCAGCAGCCAAGGACAGGGGAGGATTAGAGCTTTCTTT. Amino acid sequence: CASSQGQGRIRAFF. The full variable domain, in which reference TRBV3-1 and TRBJ1-1 provide the parts outside the CDR3, is DTAVSQTPKYLVTQMGNDKSIKCEQNLGHDTMYWYKQDSKKFLKIMFSYNNKELIINETVPNRFSPKSPDKAHLNLHINSLELGDSAVYFCASSQGQGRIRAFFGQGTRLTVV.

The rearrangement links TRBV4-2 to TRBJ2-7; a weak D match, TRBD2 (6 bases). CDR3 size: 13 residues. Germline CDR1 is LGHNA and CDR2 is YNFKEQ. V was clipped by 3 bases and J by 3 bases, with 9 bases between them. CDR3 loop: CASSHDGGYEQYF. In DNA, the CDR3 is TGTGCCAGCAGCCATGACGGGGGCTACGAGCAGTACTTC.

The V gene is TRBV7-9, the J gene TRBJ2-3; 11 positions agree with TRBD2. There are 18 residues in the CDR3. J gave up 2 bases and V 3 bases, and 10 bases lay outside the gene matches. The germline V gene encodes CDR1 SEHNR and CDR2 FQNEAQ (reference sequence). CDR3 nucleotide sequence: TGTGCCAGCAGCTTTACCCTAGCGGGGGGCCCTTCCACAGATACGCAGTATTTT. This gives the protein CASSFTLAGGPSTDTQYF.

V is TRBV30 and J is TRBJ2-7; 8 bases fit TRBD2. V gave up 0 bases and J gave up 4 bases; unmatched junction bases: 5. The CDR3 is 14 amino acids. In germline, CDR1 is GTSNPN, CDR2 SVGIG (reference sequence). In nucleotides, the CDR3 is TGTGCCTGGAGTGTGGGTAGCGGGGTTTACGAGCAGTACTTC. Translated: CAWSVGSGVYEQYF.

This chain connects TRBV27 to TRBJ2-7; D possibly corresponds to TRBD2 (5 bases). The CDR3 sequence is 13 residues long. V was trimmed by 2 bases and J by 5 bases, leaving 10 bases between them. Germline V gene sequence: CDR1 MNHEY, CDR2 SMNVEV (reference sequence). The CDR3 reads CASSLMSGNEQYF. The CDR3 DNA reads TGTGCCAGCAGTTTAATGTCCGGGAACGAGCAGTACTTC.

The CDR3 sequence: CASSSPARAGETQYF. The DNA of the CDR3 is TGTGCCAGTAGCTCCCCCGCCAGGGCCGGGGAGACCCAGTACTTC. J is TRBJ2-5 and V is TRBV19; the D gene is possibly TRBD1 (5 bases). CDR1 and CDR2 from the germline V gene are LNHDA and SQIVND (reference sequence). This CDR3 has 15 amino acids. Trimming took 6 bases from V and 5 from J, leaving 19 bases between them.

For the CDR3, the DNA is TGTGCCAGCAGCTTAGGTGGGGTCGTACGCACAGATACGCAGTATTTT. Its protein is CASSLGGVVRTDTQYF. The chain is built from TRBV11-2 and TRBJ2-3; no clear D gene. Germline V gene data show CDR1 as SGHAT and CDR2 as FQNNGV. The V end lost 1 base, the J end lost 1 base, and 12 bases lay between the germline ends. This CDR3 contains 16 residues.

This sequence joins TRBV27 and TRBJ2-7; 8 positions agree with TRBD1. Germline V gene lookup returns CDR1 MNHEY and CDR2 SMNVEV (reference sequence). With 5 bases clipped from V and 6 bases from J, the junction kept 9 bases outside the gene matches. The CDR3 consists of 14 residues. The CDR3 sequence: CASSTGGLGSEQYF. The CDR3 DNA sequence: TGTGCCAGCAGTACAGGGGGTCTTGGTTCCGAGCAGTACTTC.

The chain combines TRBV7-9 with TRBJ2-1; 7 bases map to TRBD2. The CDR3 is 15 residues long. V was clipped by 1 base and J by 5 bases; unmatched bases: 5. Germline loops: CDR1 SEHNR, CDR2 FQNEAQ (reference sequence). The CDR3 protein is CASSLGQRGHNEQFF. The CDR3 bases are TGTGCCAGCAGCTTAGGCCAGCGGGGCCACAATGAGCAGTTCTTC.